Each of the 10 T cell receptor beta chains below was sequenced from the same sample in a study of OX40 agonist ivuxolimab in advanced cancers. Profiled with immunoSEQ multiplex PCR; TCRdb holds only in-frame clones, not every one. The data contain more than 35,000 clones, roughly four fifths of them singletons. The sequencing used CD4+ or CD8+ T cells sorted from blood, collected in a trial of the OX40 agonist ivuxolimab. All receptors come from an adult with an advanced solid tumor such as melanoma, head and neck, liver or kidney cancer.

In its sample, this clone was seen a few times. This sequence joins TRBV7-9 and TRBJ2-7, with 7 bases aligning to TRBD1. Losses at the gene ends were 5 bases for V and 1 base for J; bases not matched to a gene: 2. From germline, CDR1 is SEHNR and CDR2 FQNEAQ (reference sequence). The CDR3 extends over 13 amino acids. The CDR3 DNA follows: TGTGCCAGCAGCCCGGGACAGTCCTACGAGCAGTACTTC. This sequence encodes CASSPGQSYEQYF.

The V call is TRBV9, the J call TRBJ2-1; maybe TRBD2 (7 bases). This CDR3 contains 14 residues. Trimming cost V 2 bases and J 8 bases, with 14 bases left between them. Germline V gene data show CDR1 as SGDLS and CDR2 as YYNGEE. The CDR3 DNA is TGTGCCAGCAGCGTGAGGGGGGGCCCCGATGAGCAGTTCTTC. Protein sequence: CASSVRGGPDEQFF.

This chain links TRBV6-5 with TRBJ2-1; D gene uncertain. Germline CDR1 MNHEY, CDR2 SVGAGI. The CDR3 has 15 residues. The V end lost 6 bases, the J end lost 2 bases, and 14 bases lay between the germline ends. CDR3 nucleotides: TGTGCCAGCAGCCTGATGGCAGCCACCTACAATGAGCAGTTCTTC. It encodes CASSLMAATYNEQFF.

The chain couples TRBV7-2 to TRBJ1-2; D gene ambiguous. There are 16 residues in the CDR3. Trimming removed 1 base from V and 8 bases from J, with 20 bases in between. Per the germline V gene, CDR1 is SGHTA and CDR2 is FQGNSA. CDR3 DNA: TGTGCCAGCAGCTTAGAGGAAGGGAGACGGTGGGAAGGCTACACCTTC. Translation gives CASSLEEGRRWEGYTF.

The chain employs TRBV2 and TRBJ2-2, with unresolved D. This CDR3 contains 14 residues. CDR1 SNHLY and CDR2 FYNNEI come from the germline V gene. V lost 1 base and J 13 bases, leaving 16 bases between the germline ends. The CDR3 is CASSEEISARGLFF. The CDR3 DNA reads as TGTGCCAGCAGTGAAGAGATAAGCGCCAGAGGGCTGTTTTTT.

On this clone itself: The same CDR3 arises from other DNA sequences in this sample as well. The V gene is TRBV9, the J gene TRBJ2-7; TRBD2 might be the D (6 bases). V lost 4 bases, J lost 1 base, and 9 bases lay in between. The CDR3 is made up of 13 amino acids. Germline V gives CDR1 SGDLS, CDR2 YYNGEE. The CDR3 spells CASSPGLSYEQYF. The CDR3 DNA is TGTGCCAGCAGCCCGGGACTTTCCTACGAGCAGTACTTC.

V is TRBV19 and J is TRBJ1-5; 7 bases align to TRBD1. The germline gives CDR1 LNHDA, CDR2 SQIVND (reference sequence). The CDR3 totals 18 residues. Unmatched junction bases numbered 18, after V lost 10 bases and J lost 0 bases. Written as DNA, the CDR3 is TGTGCCACGGGTACCCGGGACAGTGAGATTTATAGCAATCAGCCCCAGCATTTT. This codes for CATGTRDSEIYSNQPQHF.

The chain joins TRBV9 to TRBJ2-7, with D unresolved. The germline V and J ends were trimmed by 3 bases and 6 bases, with 16 bases remaining between them. Per germline, CDR1 SGDLS and CDR2 YYNGEE. The CDR3 runs 14 residues. The CDR3 DNA follows: TGTGCCAGCAGCGACAGCCCCGGACGGAGCGAGCAGTACTTC. Protein sequence: CASSDSPGRSEQYF. Full variable domain (outside the CDR3, taken from reference TRBV9 and TRBJ2-7): DSGVTQTPKHLITATGQRVTLRCSPRSGDLSVYWYQQSLDQGLQFLIQYYNGEERAKGNILERFSAQQFPDLHSELNLSSLELGDSALYFCASSDSPGRSEQYFGPGTRLTVT.

The V and J genes are TRBV27 and TRBJ2-1; no firm D call. There are 14 residues in the CDR3. Trimming cost V 2 bases and J 6 bases, with 11 bases left between them. The V gene's germline CDR1 is MNHEY and CDR2 SMNVEV (reference sequence). The CDR3 DNA follows: TGTGCCAGCAGTTTAGGGGTACTCCCCAATGAGCAGTTCTTC. Translated: CASSLGVLPNEQFF.

This sequence joins TRBV6-5 and TRBJ2-7, with 8 bases that match TRBD2. CDR3 length: 16 residues. The germline V gene encodes CDR1 MNHEY and CDR2 SVGAGI. The trim removed 0 bases at V and 1 base at J, leaving 5 bases unmatched. The CDR3 bases are TGTGCCAGCAGTTACTCGAGTAGCGGGGTGTCCTACGAGCAGTACTTC. It encodes CASSYSSSGVSYEQYF.